The sample holds a few counts of the clone carrying this TCR beta chain. Its target is not known. The data belong to a study of CD8 T cells in ankylosing spondylitis. Germline values: CDR1 DFQATT, CDR2 SNEGSKA (reference sequence). The CDR3 contains 13 residues. J was trimmed by 4 bases and V by 5 bases; bases with no gene match: 4. Study-level points and caveats: Ankylosing spondylitis blood seemed to carry a telltale TCR beta motif made of about 8 highly homologous variants.

Researchers built TCR beta libraries using quantitative 5'-RACE with molecular barcodes. One entry per CDR3 protein results from TCRdb running MiXCR on the 5' RACE reads. The sample includes about 110,000 distinct CDR3 sequences, approximately 25% of them seen just once. This sequence originates from a male donor with ankylosing spondylitis. The sequenced sample consisted of synovial fluid, either unsorted or a sorted T cell fraction (not recorded which). The gene calls are TRBV20-1 and TRBJ1-2; 10 positions match TRBD1. This CDR3 reads CSADRGRGYGYTF. CDR3 nucleotide sequence: TGCAGTGCTGACAGGGGGCGAGGCTATGGCTACACCTTC.